The 14 T cell receptor beta chains below all came from one sample that was sequenced in a study of blood T cell repertoires in COVID-19. The assay was immunoSEQ multiplex PCR, and TCRdb's table has in-frame clones only and misses some. The profile covers fewer than 250,000 clones, with around 82% appearing a single time and around 17% taken by the ten largest. Specimen: PBMCs or T cells enriched from blood (not recorded which). Source of these receptors: a woman between 50 and 59 years old with acute COVID-19.

V gene TRBV7-8 combines with J gene TRBJ2-1, with D maybe TRBD1 (5 bases). The CDR3 covers 15 residues. Germline-derived CDR1 and CDR2 are SGHVS and FQNEAQ. V gave up 1 base and J gave up 2 bases, with 9 bases separating them. The CDR3 here is CASSLGRAAYNEQFF. CDR3 nucleotide sequence: TGTGCCAGCAGCTTAGGCAGGGCGGCCTACAATGAGCAGTTCTTC.

The V gene is TRBV11-3, the J gene TRBJ2-2; 7 positions agree with TRBD1. V trimming: 5 bases; J trimming: 4 bases; junction bases outside the gene matches: 10. The germline gives CDR1 SGHNT, CDR2 YENEEA. CDR3 size: 16 residues. CDR3 sequence: CASSPTSAGGTGELFF. In nucleotides, the CDR3 is TGTGCCAGCAGCCCCACCTCGGCAGGGGGCACCGGGGAGCTGTTTTTT.

This chain uses TRBV18 with TRBJ2-1; D is uncertain. Germline CDR1 KGHSH, CDR2 LQKENI. The CDR3 length is 17 residues. Between the trimmed V and J ends, which lost 1 base and 0 bases, there was a span of 13 bases. This chain's CDR3 is CASSPLLEASSYNEQFF. The CDR3 region has the DNA TGTGCCAGCTCACCACTTTTAGAGGCCTCCTCCTACAATGAGCAGTTCTTC.

This rearrangement joins TRBV5-8 to TRBJ1-2; TRBD1 agrees at 8 bases. The length of the CDR3 is 14 residues. The V segment lost 5 bases and the J segment 5 bases; nucleotides outside the gene matches: 8. CDR1 and CDR2 from the germline V gene are SGHTS and YDEGEE. CDR3 in DNA: TGTGCCAGCAGATATCCGGGACAGGAATATGGCTACACCTTC. This codes for CASRYPGQEYGYTF.

CDR3 DNA sequence: TGTGCCAGCCGCGGATTAGGGACAGGGAAAGACACCATATATTTT. Protein: CASRGLGTGKDTIYF. The chain links TRBV27 to TRBJ1-3, with TRBD1 matching 9 bases. Trimming removed 8 bases from V and 8 bases from J; junction bases left unmatched: 13. From germline, CDR1 is MNHEY and CDR2 SMNVEV (reference sequence). This CDR3 comprises 15 residues.

This clone was found once. The chain is built from TRBV19 and TRBJ1-2; D gene unclear. The CDR3 covers 14 residues. Germline lookup yields CDR1 LNHDA and CDR2 SQIVND (reference sequence). Trimming took off 6 bases at V and 3 bases at J, with 14 bases between the two ends. This chain's CDR3 is CASSPGGKDYGYTF. CDR3 in DNA: TGTGCCAGTAGCCCCGGAGGGAAAGACTATGGCTACACCTTC.

The genes are TRBV6-6 and TRBJ2-5, with 10 positions matching TRBD2. Germline V gene sequence: CDR1 MNHNY, CDR2 SVGAGI (reference sequence). This CDR3 spans 14 amino acids. V trimming: 6 bases; J trimming: 1 base; junction bases outside the gene matches: 2. The CDR3 sequence: CASSPSGGQETQYF. CDR3 coding DNA: TGTGCCAGCAGCCCTAGCGGGGGCCAAGAGACCCAGTACTTC.

J is TRBJ1-2 and V is TRBV5-8, with no clear D. The CDR3 extends over 17 amino acids. Trimming stripped 4 bases from V and 4 bases from J, with 23 bases between. Germline values: CDR1 SGHTS, CDR2 YDEGEE. The CDR3 region is CASSPYNIGGSSYGYTF. CDR3 coding DNA: TGTGCCAGCAGCCCCTATAATATCGGAGGGTCCTCCTATGGCTACACCTTC.

This clone has a handful of counts. The chain links TRBV27 to TRBJ2-3; TRBD2 aligns across 10 bases. V shed 2 bases, J shed 4 bases, and the junction held 9 bases outside the gene matches. CDR1 and CDR2 (germline): MNHEY, SMNVEV (reference sequence). CDR3 length equals 17 residues. Here the CDR3 reads CASSLASGGRGADTQYF. The CDR3, as DNA: TGTGCCAGCAGTTTAGCTAGCGGGGGCCGGGGCGCAGATACGCAGTATTTT.

The gene calls are TRBV5-4 and TRBJ2-7; a weak D match, TRBD2 (5 bases). The CDR3 length is 13 residues. Germline CDR1 and CDR2: SGHNT and YYREEE (reference sequence). V lost 5 bases and J 2 bases, leaving 11 bases between the germline ends. The CDR3 sequence: CASSPGNAYEQYV. The CDR3 DNA is TGTGCCAGCAGTCCCGGGAACGCCTACGAGCAGTACGTC.

The chain has TRBV6-1 and TRBJ2-7; possibly TRBD1 for D (5 bases). The CDR3 has 13 residues. CDR1 and CDR2 from the germline V gene are MNHNS and SASEGT. The V end was cut by 2 bases, the J end by 6 bases, with 11 bases between. Written as DNA, the CDR3 is TGTGCCAGCAGTGAAAGGCAGGGTACCGAGCAGTACGTC. It yields the protein CASSERQGTEQYV.

This clone was found a few times. The V call is TRBV11-2, the J call TRBJ2-7; TRBD2 is a possible D gene (5 bases). Germline V gives CDR1 SGHAT, CDR2 FQNNGV. Trimming shortened V by 5 bases and J by 3 bases, and 23 bases separated the two germline ends. This CDR3 contains 17 residues. CDR3 region: CASSPGAGSGPFYEQYV. The DNA for the CDR3 is TGTGCCAGCAGCCCAGGCGCAGGCAGCGGCCCATTCTACGAGCAGTACGTC.

This chain uses TRBV10-3 with TRBJ1-2; 10 nucleotides agree with TRBD1. Germline loops: CDR1 ENHRY, CDR2 SYGVKD. The V segment lost 3 bases and the J segment 7 bases; nucleotides outside the gene matches: 5. This CDR3 has 14 residues. The CDR3 region has the DNA TGTGCCATCAGTGATGTTGGGGACAGGGGTGGCTACACCTTC. Amino acid sequence: CAISDVGDRGGYTF.

The chain carries TRBV19 and TRBJ1-1; 7 positions match TRBD1. Germline V gene data show CDR1 as LNHDA and CDR2 as SQIVND (reference sequence). This CDR3 has 18 residues. The junction had 18 bases not matched to a gene; V was cut back by 4 bases and J by 4 bases. In DNA form, the CDR3 reads TGTGCCAGTAGTACCATCAGGCCACGACAGGGTCAGGTCACTGAAGCTTTCTTT. It translates to CASSTIRPRQGQVTEAFF.